This TCR beta chain was obtained from a study of T cell responses to AZD1222 COVID-19 vaccine. Here immunoSEQ multiplex PCR was the method, and the copy in TCRdb shows in-frame clones only, minus some. The data show 200,000 to 250,000 clones, 94% seen once. Study-wide results and limits: In the spike-specific TCR repertoire, nearly half reportedly target unmutated variant regions. Increased Spike-specific TCR breadth and depth were observed after two AZD1222 doses. Donors were mostly white British, more females; clonal diversity possibly underestimated.

Deletions cut 5 bases from V and 5 bases from J, with 18 bases between. Germline CDR1 and CDR2: SGHRS and YFSETQ. This CDR3 spans 15 amino acids. Concerning this clone itself: Antigen unknown.

This specimen was peripheral blood, taken 28 days after the second dose of the MenACWY control vaccine. The V gene is TRBV5-1, the J gene TRBJ2-3; perhaps TRBD2 as D (6 bases). The TCR comes from an adult who received the MenACWY meningococcal vaccine as a control. In nucleotides, the CDR3 is TGCGCCAGCAGTGGCTCCGGCGGGACGATAGATACGCAGTATTTT. Translating gives CASSGSGGTIDTQYF.